This T cell receptor beta chain is drawn from a study of cytomegalovirus exposure and HLA in healthy donors. Study-wide results and limits: Later analysis found that TCR beta chains associated with HLA were more clonally expanded than other, equally common chains. 15,000 to 20,000 TCR beta sequences were associated with HLA alleles at 0.05 false discovery rate in a later analysis.

The PCR ran on 60 Vbeta and 13 Jbeta primers. Profiled with immunoSEQ multiplex PCR; TCRdb holds only in-frame clones, not every one. The data show around 140,000 clones, approximately 77% seen once. Points on this clone: Antigen: not known.

Sequencing used PBMCs. This clonotype was obtained from a woman in her thirties or forties in good health and CMV-seronegative.

CDR3 DNA sequence: TGTGCCAGCAGCTTAGGGGGAGCGGCAAGCTCCTACAATGAGCAGTTCTTC. This codes for CASSLGGAASSYNEQFF. The rearrangement uses TRBV11-2 and TRBJ2-1; possible D gene TRBD2, 5 bases. The CDR3 consists of 17 residues. V was shortened by 1 base and J by 0 bases, with 13 bases between the two germline ends. Germline lookup yields CDR1 SGHAT and CDR2 FQNNGV.